This TCR beta chain was sequenced in a study of identical twins. The CDR3 sequence is 17 residues long. V was cut by 5 bases and J by 1 base, with 15 bases left in between. Germline V lookup: CDR1 SSHAT, CDR2 FNYEAQ (reference sequence). TCRdb used MiXCR to reprocess the 5' RACE reads, holding one entry per CDR3 protein. The sample gives around 340,000 distinct CDR3 sequences, approximately 8.8% of which show up once; under 9.5% is in the top ten. This TCR derives from a woman aged 50 to 60 in good health. The sample comprised naive T cells sorted from blood. The rearrangement links TRBV7-7 to TRBJ2-6, with D perhaps matching TRBD1 (5 bases). The CDR3 loop is CASSLGPGPSGANVLTF. CDR3 DNA: TGTGCCAGCAGCCTAGGCCCAGGGCCTTCTGGGGCCAACGTCCTGACTTTC.